This record covers a single TCR beta chain. Its matching antigen is unknown. The data stem from a study of T cells in Graves' hyperthyroidism and ophthalmopathy. Amplification yielded TCR beta CDR3 regions, with RNA transcripts as the source. RT-PCR in the first round (using the HTBI primer set) targeted the TCR CDR3. TCRdb re-derived calls from the multiplex PCR reads in MiXCR, one entry per CDR3 protein. Altogether almost 600,000 distinct CDR3 sequences are present, 46% being singletons, with the ten largest covering 7.5% to 8.5%. The CDR3 has 14 amino acids. V was shortened by 7 bases and J by 4 bases, with 14 bases between the two germline ends. Germline lookup yields CDR1 SNHLY and CDR2 FYNNEI. Study-level results: Peripheral blood also featured most of the thyroid clonotypes expanded above 0.001. Ophthalmopathy was predicted by the model a median of around 5.9 months ahead of onset.

The source is a woman under 30 with Graves' hyperthyroidism. Source material: peripheral blood or thyroid tissue (not recorded which). The V call is TRBV2, the J call TRBJ1-5; unclear D gene. DNA for the CDR3: TGTGCCAGCAAGGCGAGCCTCGGGAATCAGCCCCAGCATTTT. This sequence encodes CASKASLGNQPQHF.